The clone carrying this T cell receptor beta chain was seen a handful of times. The sample is drawn from a study of blood T cell repertoires in COVID-19. J was trimmed by 0 bases and V by 2 bases; bases with no gene match: 5. This CDR3 has 16 amino acids. CDR1 and CDR2 from the germline V gene are LNHNV and YYDKDF (reference sequence). The method was immunoSEQ multiplex PCR; TCRdb's version includes in-frame clones alone and lacks a portion of them. The table has roughly 110,000 clones, over 70% seen once; the top ten hold more than 0.8%. The chain uses TRBV15 and TRBJ1-1, with 8 bases lining up with TRBD1. This TCR was recovered from a human donor with acute or convalescent COVID-19. The donor label of this sample is uncertain. The sequencing sample was made of peripheral blood. CDR3 coding DNA: TGTGCCACCAGCAGAATCCCGACAGGGGTGAACACTGAAGCTTTCTTT. It yields the protein CATSRIPTGVNTEAFF.